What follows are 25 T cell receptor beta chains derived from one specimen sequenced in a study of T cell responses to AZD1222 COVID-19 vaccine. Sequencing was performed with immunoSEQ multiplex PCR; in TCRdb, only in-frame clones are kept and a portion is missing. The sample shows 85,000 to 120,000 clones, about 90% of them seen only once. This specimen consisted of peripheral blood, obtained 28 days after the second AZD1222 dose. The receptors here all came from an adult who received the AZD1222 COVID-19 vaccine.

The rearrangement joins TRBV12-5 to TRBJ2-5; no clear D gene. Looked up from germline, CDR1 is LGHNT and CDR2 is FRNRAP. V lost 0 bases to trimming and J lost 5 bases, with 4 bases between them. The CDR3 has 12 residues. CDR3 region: CASGLVRETQYF. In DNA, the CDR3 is TGTGCTAGTGGTTTGGTACGGGAGACCCAGTACTTC.

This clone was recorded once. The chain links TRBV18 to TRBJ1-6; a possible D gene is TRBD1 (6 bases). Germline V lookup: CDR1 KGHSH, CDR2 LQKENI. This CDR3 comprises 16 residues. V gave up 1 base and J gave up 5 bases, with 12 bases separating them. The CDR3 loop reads CASSPLEGGNNSPLHF. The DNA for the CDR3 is TGTGCCAGCTCACCACTTGAAGGGGGTAATAATTCACCCCTCCACTTT.

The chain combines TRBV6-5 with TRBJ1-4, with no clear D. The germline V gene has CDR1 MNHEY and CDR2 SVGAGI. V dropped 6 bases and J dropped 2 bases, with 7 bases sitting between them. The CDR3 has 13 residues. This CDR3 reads CASRGQTNEKLFF. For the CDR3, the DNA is TGTGCCAGCAGAGGGCAGACTAATGAAAAACTGTTTTTT.

The CDR3 reads CASSRPKTGVRAGELFF. The CDR3 DNA reads as TGTGCCAGCAGCCGCCCAAAGACAGGGGTGAGGGCCGGGGAGCTGTTTTTT. V is TRBV5-6 and J is TRBJ2-2; 8 bases fit TRBD1. CDR3 length: 17 amino acids. Looked up from germline, CDR1 is SGHDT and CDR2 is YYEEEE. Trimming at V came to 4 bases and at J to 6 bases, leaving 14 bases not matched to a gene.

CDR3 DNA sequence: TGTGCCAGCAGTGACCCCGCCAGGCTTTTATACACCGGGGAGCTGTTTTTT. Translation gives CASSDPARLLYTGELFF. The rearrangement uses TRBV2 and TRBJ2-2; no firm D call. The V gene's germline CDR1 is SNHLY and CDR2 FYNNEI. V lost 3 bases and J lost 3, with 17 bases in between. The CDR3 covers 17 residues.

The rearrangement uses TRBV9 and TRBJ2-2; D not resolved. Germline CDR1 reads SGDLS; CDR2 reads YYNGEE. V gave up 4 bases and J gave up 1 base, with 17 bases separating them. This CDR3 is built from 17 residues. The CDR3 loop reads CASSRTGIPQNTGELFF. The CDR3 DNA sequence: TGTGCCAGCAGCAGGACCGGTATACCGCAGAACACCGGGGAGCTGTTTTTT. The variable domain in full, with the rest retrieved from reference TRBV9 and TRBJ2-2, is DSGVTQTPKHLITATGQRVTLRCSPRSGDLSVYWYQQSLDQGLQFLIQYYNGEERAKGNILERFSAQQFPDLHSELNLSSLELGDSALYFCASSRTGIPQNTGELFFGEGSRLTVL.

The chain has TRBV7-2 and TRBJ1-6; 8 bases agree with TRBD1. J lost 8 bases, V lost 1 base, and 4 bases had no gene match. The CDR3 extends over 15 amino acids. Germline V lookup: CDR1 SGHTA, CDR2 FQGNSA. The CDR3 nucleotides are TGTGCCAGCAGCTTAGTTGGGACAGGTGATTCACCCCTCCACTTT. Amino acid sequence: CASSLVGTGDSPLHF.

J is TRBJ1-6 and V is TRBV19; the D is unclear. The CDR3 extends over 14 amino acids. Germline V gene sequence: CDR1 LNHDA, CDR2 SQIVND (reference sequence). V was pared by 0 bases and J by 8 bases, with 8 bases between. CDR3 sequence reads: CASSIDEPHSPLHF. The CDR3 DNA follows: TGTGCCAGTAGTATAGATGAGCCTCATTCACCCCTCCACTTT.

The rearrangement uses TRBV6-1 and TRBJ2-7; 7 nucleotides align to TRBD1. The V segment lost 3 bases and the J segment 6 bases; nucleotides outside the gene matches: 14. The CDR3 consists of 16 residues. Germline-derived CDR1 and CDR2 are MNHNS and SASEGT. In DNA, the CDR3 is TGTGCCAGCAGTGATCTTACGGTTACAGGGGTTGGCGAGCAGTACTTC. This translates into CASSDLTVTGVGEQYF.

In nucleotides, the CDR3 is TGTGCCAGCAGCACACGGGTTTCATATTGCAATCAGCCCCAGCATTTT. It translates to CASSTRVSYCNQPQHF. This chain uses TRBV21-1 with TRBJ1-5. TRBV21-1 is shown as a pseudogene. This CDR3 comprises 16 residues.

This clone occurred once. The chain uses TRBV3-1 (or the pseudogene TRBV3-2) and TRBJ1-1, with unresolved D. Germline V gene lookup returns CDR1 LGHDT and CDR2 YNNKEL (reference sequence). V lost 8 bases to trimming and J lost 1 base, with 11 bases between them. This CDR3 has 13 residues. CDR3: CASGETRNTEAFF. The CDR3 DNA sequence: TGTGCCAGCGGTGAGACAAGGAACACTGAAGCTTTCTTT.

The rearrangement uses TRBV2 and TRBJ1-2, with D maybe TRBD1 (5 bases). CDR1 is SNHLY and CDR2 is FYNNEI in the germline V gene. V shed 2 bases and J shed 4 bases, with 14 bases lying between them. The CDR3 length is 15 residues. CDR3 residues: CASSEQGGPTYGYTF. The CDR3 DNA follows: TGTGCCAGCAGTGAACAGGGTGGCCCTACCTATGGCTACACCTTC.

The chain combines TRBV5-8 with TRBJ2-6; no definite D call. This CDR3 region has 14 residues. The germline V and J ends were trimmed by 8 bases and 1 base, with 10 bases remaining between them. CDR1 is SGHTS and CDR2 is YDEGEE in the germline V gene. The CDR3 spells CARVGWSGANVLTF. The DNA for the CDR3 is TGTGCCAGAGTAGGGTGGTCTGGGGCCAACGTCCTGACTTTC.

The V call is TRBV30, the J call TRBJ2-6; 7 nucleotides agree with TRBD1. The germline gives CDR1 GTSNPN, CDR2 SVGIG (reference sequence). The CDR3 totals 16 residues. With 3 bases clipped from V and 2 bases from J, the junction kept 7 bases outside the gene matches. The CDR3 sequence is CAWRQGKFAGANVLTF. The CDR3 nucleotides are TGTGCCTGGAGACAGGGGAAGTTCGCTGGGGCCAACGTCCTGACTTTC.

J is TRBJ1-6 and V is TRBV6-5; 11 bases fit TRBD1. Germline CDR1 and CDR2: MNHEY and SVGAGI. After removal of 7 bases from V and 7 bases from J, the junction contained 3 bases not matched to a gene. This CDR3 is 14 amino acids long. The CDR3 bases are TGTGCCAGCATGTGGGACAGGGGGAATTCACCCCTCCACTTT. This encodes CASMWDRGNSPLHF.

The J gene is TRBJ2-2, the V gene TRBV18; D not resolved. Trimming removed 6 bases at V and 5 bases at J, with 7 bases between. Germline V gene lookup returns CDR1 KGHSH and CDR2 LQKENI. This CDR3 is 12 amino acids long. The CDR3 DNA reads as TGTGCCAGCTCTCCGGAGACCGGGGAGCTGTTTTTT. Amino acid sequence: CASSPETGELFF. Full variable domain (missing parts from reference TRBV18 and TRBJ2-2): NAGVMQNPRHLVRRRGQEARLRCSPMKGHSHVYWYRQLPEEGLKFMVYLQKENIIDESGMPKERFSAEFPKEGPSILRIQQVVRGDSAAYFCASSPETGELFFGEGSRLTVL.

The CDR3 DNA is TGTGCCAGCAGTTGGACTCAAGGGCCGATTGATCCGTACGAGCAGTACTTC. Protein: CASSWTQGPIDPYEQYF. J is TRBJ2-7 and V is TRBV6-2 or TRBV6-3, with TRBD2 as a possible D gene (5 bases). Looked up from germline, CDR1 is MNHEY and CDR2 is SVGEGT. Trimming removed 4 bases at V and 4 bases at J, with 23 bases between. This CDR3 is 17 amino acids long.

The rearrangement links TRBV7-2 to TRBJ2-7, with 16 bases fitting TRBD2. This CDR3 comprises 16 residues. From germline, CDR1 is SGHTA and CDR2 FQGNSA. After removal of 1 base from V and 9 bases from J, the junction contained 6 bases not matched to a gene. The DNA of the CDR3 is TGTGCCAGCAGCTTAGGGTCCGGGACTAGCGGGGGGGTGCAGTACTTC. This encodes CASSLGSGTSGGVQYF.

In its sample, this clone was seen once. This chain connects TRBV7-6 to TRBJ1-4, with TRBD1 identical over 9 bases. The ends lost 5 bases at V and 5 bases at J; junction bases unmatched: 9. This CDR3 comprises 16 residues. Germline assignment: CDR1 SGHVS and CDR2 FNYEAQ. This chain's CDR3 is CASSASGTGKNEKLFF. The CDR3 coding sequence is TGTGCCAGCAGCGCGTCCGGGACAGGGAAAAATGAAAAACTGTTTTTT.

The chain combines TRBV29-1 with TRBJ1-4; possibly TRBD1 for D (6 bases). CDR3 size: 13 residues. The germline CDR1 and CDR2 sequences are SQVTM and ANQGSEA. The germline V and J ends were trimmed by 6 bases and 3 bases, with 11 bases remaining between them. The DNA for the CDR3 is TGCAGCGTATTACAGGGCGCTAATGAAAAACTGTTTTTT. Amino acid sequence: CSVLQGANEKLFF. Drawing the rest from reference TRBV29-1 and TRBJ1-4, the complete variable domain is SAVISQKPSRDICQRGTSLTIQCQVDSQVTMMFWYRQQPGQSLTLIATANQGSEATYESGFVIDKFPISRPNLTFSTLTVSNMSPEDSSIYLCSVLQGANEKLFFGSGTQLSVL.

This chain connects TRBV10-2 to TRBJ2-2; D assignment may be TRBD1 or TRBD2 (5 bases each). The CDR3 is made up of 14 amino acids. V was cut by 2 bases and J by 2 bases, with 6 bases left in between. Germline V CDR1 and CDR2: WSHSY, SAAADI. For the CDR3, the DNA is TGCGCCAGCAGTGAGGGGGGAAACACCGGGGAGCTGTTTTTT. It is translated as CASSEGGNTGELFF.

CDR3 sequence (DNA): TGTGCCAGCAGCCCTGGACTTGACGAGCAGTACTTC. Protein: CASSPGLDEQYF. The V call is TRBV6-1, the J call TRBJ2-7, with TRBD2 as a possible D gene (5 bases). CDR1 is MNHNS, CDR2 SASEGT, per germline. This CDR3 spans 12 amino acids. Trimming took off 6 bases at V and 5 bases at J, with 11 bases between the two ends.

Here the CDR3 reads CASSFKGNTIYF. The CDR3 coding sequence is TGTGCCAGCAGCTTCAAAGGAAACACCATATATTTT. V gene TRBV5-8 combines with J gene TRBJ1-3; D is ambiguous. The length of the CDR3 is 12 residues. From germline, CDR1 is SGHTS and CDR2 YDEGEE. V was cut by 2 bases and J by 4 bases, with 4 bases left in between.

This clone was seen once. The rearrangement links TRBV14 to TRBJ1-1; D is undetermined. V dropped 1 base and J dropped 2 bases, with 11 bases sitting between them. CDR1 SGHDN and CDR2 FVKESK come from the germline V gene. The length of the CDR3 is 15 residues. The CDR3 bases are TGTGCCAGCAGCCAAGGACACCCGGTAAACACTGAAGCTTTCTTT. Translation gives CASSQGHPVNTEAFF.

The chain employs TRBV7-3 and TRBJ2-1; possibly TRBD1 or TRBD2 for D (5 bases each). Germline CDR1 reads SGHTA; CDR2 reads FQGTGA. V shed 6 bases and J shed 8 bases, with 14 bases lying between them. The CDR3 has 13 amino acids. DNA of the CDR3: TGTGCCAGCAGACGGGGCCCTATGGATGAGCAGTTCTTC. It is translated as CASRRGPMDEQFF.